The T cell receptor beta chain described here comes from a study of OX40 agonist ivuxolimab in advanced cancers. Overall study context: Patients achieving partial responses numbered three: one hepatocellular carcinoma case and two cutaneous melanoma cases.

The data were produced by immunoSEQ multiplex PCR, yet TCRdb's version contains in-frame clones alone and is incomplete. The sample holds more than 30,000 clones, about 92% seen once. This CDR3 comprises 14 residues. Germline values: CDR1 MNHEY, CDR2 SMNVEV (reference sequence). V dropped 10 bases and J dropped 7 bases, with 17 bases sitting between them. This chain connects TRBV27 to TRBJ1-6; no clear D gene. The sequences come from CD4+ or CD8+ T cells sorted from blood, collected in a trial of the OX40 agonist ivuxolimab. The clonotype originates from an adult with an advanced solid tumor such as melanoma, head and neck, liver or kidney cancer. The CDR3 loop is CATTSGSGNSPLHF. The CDR3 region has the DNA TGTGCCACCACGTCGGGCAGTGGGAATTCACCCCTCCACTTT.